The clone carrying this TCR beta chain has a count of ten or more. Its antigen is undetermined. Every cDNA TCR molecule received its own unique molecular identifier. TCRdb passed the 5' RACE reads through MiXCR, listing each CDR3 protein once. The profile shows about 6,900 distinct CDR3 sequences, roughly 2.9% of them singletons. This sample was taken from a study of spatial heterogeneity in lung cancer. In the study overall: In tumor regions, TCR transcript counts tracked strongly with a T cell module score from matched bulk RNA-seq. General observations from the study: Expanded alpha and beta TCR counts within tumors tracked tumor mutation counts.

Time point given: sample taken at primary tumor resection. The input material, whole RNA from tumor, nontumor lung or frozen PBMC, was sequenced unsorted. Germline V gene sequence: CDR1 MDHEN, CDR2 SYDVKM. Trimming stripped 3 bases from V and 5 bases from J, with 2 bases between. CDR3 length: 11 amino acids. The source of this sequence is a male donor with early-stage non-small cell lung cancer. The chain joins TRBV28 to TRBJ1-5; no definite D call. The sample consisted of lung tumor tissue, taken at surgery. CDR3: CASSLDQPQHF. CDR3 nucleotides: TGTGCCAGCAGTTTGGATCAGCCCCAGCATTTT. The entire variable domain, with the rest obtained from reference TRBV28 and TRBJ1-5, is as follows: DVKVTQSSRYLVKRTGEKVFLECVQDMDHENMFWYRQDPGLGLRLIYFSYDVKMKEKGDIPEGYSVSREKKERFSLILESASTNQTSMYLCASSLDQPQHFGDGTRLSIL.